This T cell receptor (beta chain) is drawn from a study of OX40 agonist ivuxolimab in advanced cancers. Assay: immunoSEQ multiplex PCR; the TCRdb copy retains only in-frame clones and omits some. The sample records 45,000 to 65,000 clones, roughly 90% being singletons. The ends were cut back, 2 bases at V and 0 bases at J, with 8 bases in the middle. The CDR3 sequence is 14 residues long. In germline, CDR1 is MNHEY, CDR2 SVGAGI. The clonotype originates from an adult with an advanced solid tumor such as melanoma, head and neck, liver or kidney cancer. The specimen comprised CD4+ or CD8+ T cells sorted from blood, sampled in a trial of the OX40 agonist ivuxolimab. This rearrangement joins TRBV6-5 to TRBJ2-7; D uncertain. The CDR3 loop reads CASSYGQDSYEQYF. In nucleotides, the CDR3 is TGTGCCAGCAGTTACGGTCAGGACTCCTACGAGCAGTACTTC.